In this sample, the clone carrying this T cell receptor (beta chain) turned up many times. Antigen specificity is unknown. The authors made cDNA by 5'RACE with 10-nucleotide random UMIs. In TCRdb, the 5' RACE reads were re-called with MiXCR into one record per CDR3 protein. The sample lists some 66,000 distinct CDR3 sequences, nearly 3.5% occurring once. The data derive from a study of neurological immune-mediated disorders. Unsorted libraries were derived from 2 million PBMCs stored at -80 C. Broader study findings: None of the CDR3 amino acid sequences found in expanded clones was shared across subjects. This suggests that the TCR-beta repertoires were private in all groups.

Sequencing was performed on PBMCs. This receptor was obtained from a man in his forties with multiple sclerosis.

This chain's CDR3 is CASSLWGGSEAFF. DNA of the CDR3: TGCGCCAGCAGCTTGTGGGGGGGGTCAGAAGCTTTCTTT. The genes are TRBV5-1 and TRBJ1-1; a weak D match, TRBD1 (5 bases). The CDR3 is 13 amino acids. The germline CDR1 and CDR2 sequences are SGHRS and YFSETQ. V was clipped by 1 base and J by 8 bases, with 12 bases between them.